The sequence of this TCR beta chain was determined in a study of identical twins (dated by TCRdb to about 2016). Study-wide context: TCR alpha and beta repertoires from monozygotic twins, unrelated adults of various ages and cord blood were deep-sequenced to test whether fetal clonotypes persist. To rule out contamination, replicate twin experiments were performed at different times with different library preparation protocols.

Broad study findings and their caveats: Conclusions relied on cross-sectional statistical analysis, since the same donors could not be followed over many years. The excess sharing between twins in beta out-of-frame sequences was weaker because fewer shared sequences reduced the signal-to-noise ratio. Compared with coincidental sharing between unrelated individuals, an excess of low generation-probability sequences was observed among out-of-frame TCR alpha sequences shared between twins. In monozygotic twins, recombination models systematically underestimated out-of-frame TCR alpha sharing, but the models matched the sharing seen between unrelated individuals. Invariant T cells such as MAIT and iNKT could partly confound zero-insertion analyses, though diverse VJ usage argued against this for most clonotypes. Fewer insertions were carried by abundant cord blood beta clonotypes; a weaker similar trend was observed in young adult naive repertoires, while no such trend was observed in memory repertoires.

Library construction relied on 5' RACE. Sequencing used an Illumina HiSeq 2000. Template switching added a universal primer binding site, and the final cDNA carried a unique molecular identifier that allowed TCR cDNA molecules to be counted accurately. Specific primers in the conserved constant-segment region were used to synthesize first-strand cDNA for TCR alpha and beta chains. To control for contamination, each cDNA library was double barcoded with a SMART-Mk sample barcode plus Illumina barcodes. Two successive PCR steps introduced TruSeq adapter sequences along with Illumina sample barcodes. The TCR alpha and beta cDNA libraries were sequenced on the Illumina HiSeq platform using custom primers. The study's own analysis went as follows. MiGEC was used to process raw reads and extract unique molecular identifiers, and MiXCR was used to find CDR3 positions. For each individual, recombination models were inferred using an EM algorithm with the repgenHMM and IGoR tools. Shared clonotype analysis was performed with the tcR package in R, normalizing sharing by the product of cloneset sizes. To study raw recombination without the effects of thymic and clonal selection, out-of-frame nonproductive sequences were analyzed. TCRdb reanalyzed the raw reads on its own, using fastp at Q25 for trimming and MiXCR for clone calling, and kept in-frame beta chains. Duplicate CDR3 protein sequences are folded into a single record with the most common DNA and genes. V and J calls and clone size were set by TCRdb, not the authors. The sample includes about 890,000 distinct CDR3 sequences, with 9% to 15% observed a single time. About 1.6% of the sample is held by the ten biggest clonotypes.

All donors were healthy Caucasians. The twin cohort comprised three pairs of female monozygotic twins, all aged roughly 18 to 30 years. RNA for TCR libraries was isolated from peripheral blood mononuclear cells. Of note for this clonotype: Its cognate antigen has yet to be identified. No much larger clone is present one base from it, and per-base qualities are unavailable.

These same data were also listed under a study on yellow fever vaccine responses in identical twins. Per the second study: According to the authors, the vaccine-induced T cell response in identical twins seemed to be partly convergent and partly specific to each individual. Focusing on identical twins, the study followed the T cell clones that responded to the vaccine, and did so with precision.

The material sequenced was PBMCs. The sequence came from a woman aged 18-29 years in good health.

The nucleotide sequence reads TGCAGTGCTAGGAAGACTAGCGGGATGGCTTACGAGCAGTACTTC. Its protein product is CSARKTSGMAYEQYF. In this chain, TRBV20-1 is recombined with TRBJ2-7; 11 bases in the junction line up with TRBD2. The CDR3, cysteine through phenylalanine, is 15 amino acids long. The CDR3 DNA has 45 bases and is translated from base 1. In the germline V gene (reference sequence), CDR1 corresponds to DFQATT and CDR2 to SNEGSKA. After removal of 3 bases from V and 4 bases from J, the junction retains 8 bases not matched to a gene.